The subject of this entry is one T cell receptor beta chain. Its antigen is unknown. Donors, healthy HIV-negative adults, lacked recent acute infections or vaccinations. Several immunoSEQ 96-well plates shared each subset's DNA, each plate a replicate. The table came from immunoSEQ multiplex PCR; TCRdb's copy has only in-frame clones and leaves some out. This table has 2 million to 2.5 million clones, 90% to 95% appearing once. The data are from a study of shared clonotypes between healthy human individuals. Losses at the gene ends were 4 bases for V and 8 bases for J; bases not matched to a gene: 8. Germline V gives CDR1 MDHEN, CDR2 SYDVKM. The CDR3 sequence is 13 residues long. Study-wide results and limits: Naive subsets usually exceeded memory subsets in estimated richness. What rarefaction showed was incomplete sorted-subset sequencing despite large depth.

The clonotype comes from a man younger than 35 in good health. Some clones in this sample may be carry-over from other donors' samples. The chain uses TRBV28 and TRBJ2-7; 7 positions agree with TRBD1. The sequenced sample was naive CD4+ T cells from PBMCs. Subset of the sample: CD45RA+ positively selected. The DNA for the CDR3 is TGTGCCAGCAGTTCCCAGACGACAGGGAAGCAGTACTTC. This translates into CASSSQTTGKQYF.